This T cell receptor (beta chain) was identified during a study of blood T cell repertoires in COVID-19. The assay was immunoSEQ multiplex PCR, and TCRdb's table has in-frame clones only and misses some. The data show around 300,000 clones, roughly 86% seen once. This clone occurred once. This TCR was recovered from a woman aged 25 to 39 who had recovered from COVID-19. Sequenced: PBMCs or T cells enriched from blood (not recorded which).

CDR3 in DNA: TGTGCCAGCAGTTCTACCGCCAGGGCGGAAGAGACCCAGTACTTC. It codes for CASSSTARAEETQYF. The chain has TRBV11-2 and TRBJ2-5; a weak D match, TRBD1 (5 bases). The CDR3 consists of 15 residues. Trimming pared 6 bases from V and 3 bases from J, leaving 17 bases between. The germline CDR1 and CDR2 sequences are SGHAT and FQNNGV.